The 26 T cell receptor beta chains in this list originate from one sample, sequenced in a study of human T cells and chemical hapten exposure. TCRdb reanalysed the RACE reads using MiXCR and keeps one entry per CDR3 protein. In the table there are roughly 150,000 distinct CDR3 sequences, about a quarter of which are singletons. Time point reported: patch test 3, about 24 weeks after DPC sensitization. Treatment specified: therapeutic diphenylcyclopropenone sensitization with weekly scalp DPC. The specimen was whole blood, collected in connection with sensitization to the hapten diphenylcyclopropenone (DPC). These TCRs come from a woman under 30 with alopecia areata. Some clones in this sample may be carry-over from other donors' samples.

This clonotype was found many times. The V call is TRBV9, the J call TRBJ2-2; maybe TRBD1 (6 bases). Germline-derived CDR1 and CDR2 are SGDLS and YYNGEE. The CDR3 runs to 14 residues. V was clipped by 3 bases and J by 6 bases, with 12 bases between them. CDR3 in amino acids: CASSETGTPGELFF. For the CDR3, the DNA is TGTGCCAGCAGCGAGACAGGTACCCCCGGGGAGCTGTTTTTT. The whole variable domain, filled in from reference TRBV9 and TRBJ2-2, reads DSGVTQTPKHLITATGQRVTLRCSPRSGDLSVYWYQQSLDQGLQFLIQYYNGEERAKGNILERFSAQQFPDLHSELNLSSLELGDSALYFCASSETGTPGELFFGEGSRLTVL.

This clonotype was counted ten times or more. The genes are TRBV5-1 and TRBJ2-7, with TRBD1 matching 9 bases. This CDR3 region has 15 residues. V was clipped by 3 bases and J by 4 bases; unmatched bases: 8. Per germline, CDR1 SGHRS and CDR2 YFSETQ. CDR3 in DNA: TGCGCCAGCAGCTCCAAGGACAGGGGTTTTTACGAGCAGTACTTC. Protein: CASSSKDRGFYEQYF.

V usage is TRBV6-2 or TRBV6-3 and J usage is TRBJ1-5, with D possibly TRBD1 on 5 matching bases. Germline V CDR1 and CDR2: MNHEY, SVGEGT. V was cut by 6 bases and J by 6 bases, with 12 bases left in between. CDR3 length: 13 amino acids. The CDR3 bases are TGTGCCAGCAGACCCCGGGGCAGTCAGCCCCAGCATTTT. This encodes CASRPRGSQPQHF.

The chain is built from TRBV7-9 and TRBJ2-7; 7 bases line up with TRBD1. Per germline, CDR1 SEHNR and CDR2 FQNEAQ (reference sequence). This CDR3 is built from 13 residues. The ends lost 5 bases at V and 6 bases at J; junction bases unmatched: 7. This chain's CDR3 is CASSQFTGAEQYF. CDR3 DNA sequence: TGTGCCAGCAGCCAATTCACAGGGGCCGAGCAGTACTTC.

This chain links TRBV24-1 with TRBJ1-3; D might be TRBD1 (6 bases). The germline V and J ends were trimmed by 4 bases and 4 bases, with 7 bases remaining between them. Per the germline V gene, CDR1 is KGHDR and CDR2 is SFDVKD. The CDR3 totals 13 residues. Here the CDR3 reads CATSETGGNTIYF. As DNA, the CDR3 is TGTGCCACCAGTGAGACAGGCGGAAACACCATATATTTT.

V gene TRBV18 combines with J gene TRBJ1-4; D is ambiguous. V dropped 3 bases and J dropped 3 bases, with 17 bases sitting between them. Germline V gives CDR1 KGHSH, CDR2 LQKENI. The CDR3 is 17 residues long. The CDR3 region has the DNA TGTGCCAGCTCACCCCAAGGAGGGTTTCGGGCTAATGAAAAACTGTTTTTT. Amino acid sequence: CASSPQGGFRANEKLFF. Full variable domain (missing parts from reference TRBV18 and TRBJ1-4): NAGVMQNPRHLVRRRGQEARLRCSPMKGHSHVYWYRQLPEEGLKFMVYLQKENIIDESGMPKERFSAEFPKEGPSILRIQQVVRGDSAAYFCASSPQGGFRANEKLFFGSGTQLSVL.

This clonotype was observed a few times. The J gene is TRBJ2-3, the V gene TRBV29-1, with 7 positions matching TRBD2. Germline-derived CDR1 and CDR2 are SQVTM and ANQGSEA. This CDR3 spans 15 amino acids. V shed 6 bases and J 0 bases; nucleotides not matched to a gene: 9. The CDR3 sequence: CSVRGGLTSTDTQYF. In DNA form, the CDR3 reads TGCAGCGTACGCGGGGGACTAACTAGCACAGATACGCAGTATTTT.

In its sample, this clonotype was seen many times. The rearrangement joins TRBV10-2 to TRBJ2-2, with D possibly being TRBD2 (7 bases). CDR3 length: 15 residues. Between the trimmed V and J ends, which lost 4 bases and 2 bases, there was a span of 11 bases. The germline V gene encodes CDR1 WSHSY and CDR2 SAAADI. The CDR3, as DNA: TGCGCCAGCAGTGGAGGGGGGGTAAACACCGGGGAGCTGTTTTTT. Protein product: CASSGGGVNTGELFF.

V is TRBV20-1 and J is TRBJ2-5, with 7 bases matching TRBD1. Germline values: CDR1 DFQATT, CDR2 SNEGSKA (reference sequence). This CDR3 is built from 12 residues. V trimming: 3 bases; J trimming: 5 bases; junction bases outside the gene matches: 3. CDR3 sequence reads: CSARLQGETQYF. The CDR3 DNA is TGCAGTGCTAGGTTACAGGGGGAGACCCAGTACTTC.

This chain joins TRBV5-1 and TRBJ1-3; 9 bases align to TRBD1. V lost 2 bases, J lost 0 bases, and 3 bases stayed unmatched. Germline V lookup: CDR1 SGHRS, CDR2 YFSETQ. This CDR3 is 16 amino acids long. This CDR3 is CASSFGTGISGNTIYF. The CDR3 nucleotides are TGCGCCAGCAGCTTCGGGACAGGGATCTCTGGAAACACCATATATTTT.

This clonotype has just a few counts. The chain carries TRBV2 and TRBJ2-5; D uncertain. Germline CDR1 reads SNHLY; CDR2 reads FYNNEI. The CDR3 has 11 residues. The V end was cut by 11 bases, the J end by 2 bases, with 9 bases between. DNA of the CDR3: TGTGCCGGAAAACTACAAGAGACCCAGTACTTC. Amino acid sequence: CAGKLQETQYF.

A word on this clonotype: A read error may account for a junction end that differs from germline. The chain has TRBV29-1 and TRBJ2-3; D unclear. The V gene's germline CDR1 is SQVTM and CDR2 ANQGSEA. The CDR3 is 11 amino acids. The CDR3 spells CSVETYSTRYF. CDR3 bases: TGCAGCGTTGAGACTTACTCAACGCGGTATTTT.

This clonotype was seen a few times. The chain recombines TRBV20-1 with TRBJ2-5; 8 bases match TRBD1. Per the germline V gene, CDR1 is DFQATT and CDR2 is SNEGSKA (reference sequence). The CDR3 extends over 15 amino acids. With 3 bases clipped from V and 2 bases from J, the junction kept 8 bases outside the gene matches. The CDR3 DNA sequence: TGCAGTGCTAGGCACCAGGGGGCCCCTCAAGAGACCCAGTACTTC. Translation gives CSARHQGAPQETQYF.

J is TRBJ2-6 and V is TRBV4-2; TRBD2 is a possible D gene (5 bases). V lost 2 bases and J lost 1, with 12 bases in between. Germline-derived CDR1 and CDR2 are LGHNA and YNFKEQ. The CDR3 is 17 residues long. The CDR3 loop reads CASSQSTRRSGANVLTF. CDR3 DNA sequence: TGTGCCAGCAGCCAAAGCACTAGGCGATCTGGGGCCAACGTCCTGACTTTC.

This clonotype was recorded many times. The chain links TRBV18 to TRBJ2-3, with D maybe TRBD1 (5 bases). This CDR3 spans 16 amino acids. Trimming took off 6 bases at V and 2 bases at J, with 18 bases between the two ends. The germline V gene encodes CDR1 KGHSH and CDR2 LQKENI. For the CDR3, the DNA is TGTGCCAGCTCCCCCAGGGCAGGCGGTGACACAGATACGCAGTATTTT. Its translation is CASSPRAGGDTDTQYF.

This clonotype has only a few counts. V usage is TRBV12-3 or TRBV12-4 and J usage is TRBJ2-1; TRBD2 is a possible D gene (6 bases). With 7 bases removed from V and 2 bases from J, the gap between germline ends came to 21 bases. This CDR3 is built from 17 residues. The CDR3 DNA reads TGTGCCAGCACCCTCCCGGTGGGAGCGGGTGCCTACAATGAGCAGTTCTTC. Its translation: CASTLPVGAGAYNEQFF.

Points on this clonotype: Given a much more abundant clone one base away, this may be a read error. The gene calls are TRBV18 and TRBJ2-3; TRBD2 aligns across 8 bases. The CDR3 covers 15 residues. Germline values: CDR1 KGHSH, CDR2 LQKENI. This CDR3 is CVSSPAGGHTDTQYF. In DNA, the CDR3 is TGTGTCAGCTCACCTGCGGGGGGCCACACAGATACGCAGTATTTT. Filled out from reference TRBV18 and TRBJ2-3, the complete variable domain reads NAGVMQNPRHLVRRRGQEARLRCSPMKGHSHVYWYRQLPEEGLKFMVYLQKENIIDESGMPKERFSAEFPKEGPSILRIQQVVRGDSAAYFCVSSPAGGHTDTQYFGPGTRLTVL.

This clonotype was picked up a small number of times. The J gene is TRBJ1-4, the V gene TRBV7-9; D gene ambiguous. Trimming removed 7 bases from V and 7 bases from J, with 16 bases in between. This CDR3 has 14 amino acids. Germline assignment: CDR1 SEHNR and CDR2 FQNEAQ (reference sequence). The CDR3 sequence: CASTPSRATEKLFF. In nucleotides, the CDR3 is TGTGCCAGCACCCCCTCGCGGGCGACTGAAAAACTGTTTTTT.

Notes on this clonotype: The junction shows a germline mismatch at one end, possibly a read error. J is TRBJ1-4 and V is TRBV4-2, with D possibly matching TRBD1 (6 bases). CDR3 length: 16 amino acids. Germline values: CDR1 LGHNA, CDR2 YNFKEQ. The DNA for the CDR3 is TGTGTCAGCAGCCAAGATTTTCTGGGGGCGCGGGAAAAACTGTTTTTT. Protein: CVSSQDFLGAREKLFF.

This clonotype was observed a few times. This chain connects TRBV6-2 or TRBV6-3 to TRBJ1-1; D is uncertain. Germline CDR1 is MNHEY and CDR2 is SVGEGT. CDR3 length equals 12 residues. Trimming removed 7 bases at V and 5 bases at J, with 11 bases between. The CDR3 sequence is CASTGSGTEAFF. CDR3 DNA sequence: TGTGCCAGCACCGGTTCGGGGACTGAAGCTTTCTTT.

This chain links TRBV20-1 with TRBJ2-1; 9 bases align to TRBD2. Germline lookup yields CDR1 DFQATT and CDR2 SNEGSKA (reference sequence). Trimming took 0 bases from V and 1 from J; bases not matched to a gene: 1. The CDR3 is 15 residues long. CDR3 nucleotide sequence: TGCAGTGCTAGAGATAGCGGGAGTTCCTACAATGAGCAGTTCTTC. Translated, it gives CSARDSGSSYNEQFF.

This clonotype was seen more than once but under ten times. J is TRBJ1-2 and V is TRBV20-1, with a tentative D call TRBD1 (6 bases). Trimming pared 6 bases from V and 5 bases from J, leaving 13 bases between. Germline-derived CDR1 and CDR2 are DFQATT and SNEGSKA (reference sequence). CDR3 length equals 12 residues. CDR3 nucleotides: TGCAGTGCATTAGCCACAGGGTATGGCTACACCTTC. Encoded protein: CSALATGYGYTF.

There are a few counts of this clonotype. V is TRBV6-2 or TRBV6-3 and J is TRBJ1-1; D call uncertain. Germline-derived CDR1 and CDR2 are MNHEY and SVGEGT. The CDR3 has 11 residues. The V end lost 2 bases, the J end lost 5 bases, and 3 bases lay between the germline ends. CDR3 DNA sequence: TGTGCCAGCAGTTACGGGACTGAAGCTTTCTTT. Encoded protein: CASSYGTEAFF.

The sample holds a few counts of this clonotype. The chain employs TRBV4-3 and TRBJ2-4, with 8 bases fitting TRBD1. The CDR3 length is 13 residues. V was clipped by 4 bases and J by 8 bases; unmatched bases: 4. The germline V gene has CDR1 LGHNA and CDR2 YSLEER. In nucleotides, the CDR3 is TGCGCCAGCAGCCGCGCACAGGGGGACATTCAGTACTTC. Its translation: CASSRAQGDIQYF.

The gene calls are TRBV5-1 and TRBJ2-7; D may correspond to TRBD1 or TRBD2 (5 bases each). This CDR3 has 13 amino acids. The ends were cut back, 0 bases at V and 6 bases at J, with 10 bases in the middle. Germline values: CDR1 SGHRS, CDR2 YFSETQ. The CDR3 DNA reads TGCGCCAGCAGCTTGGCCGGGGCGGCCGAGCAGTACTTC. The encoded protein is CASSLAGAAEQYF.

This clonotype occurred once. This rearrangement joins TRBV29-1 to TRBJ2-7; 10 nucleotides agree with TRBD1. This CDR3 is 13 amino acids long. Germline V gene lookup returns CDR1 SQVTM and CDR2 ANQGSEA. V gave up 5 bases and J gave up 3 bases; unmatched junction bases: 4. Written as DNA, the CDR3 is TGCAGCGTTCTGTGGGACAGGGGCTACGAGCAGTACTTC. Protein: CSVLWDRGYEQYF.